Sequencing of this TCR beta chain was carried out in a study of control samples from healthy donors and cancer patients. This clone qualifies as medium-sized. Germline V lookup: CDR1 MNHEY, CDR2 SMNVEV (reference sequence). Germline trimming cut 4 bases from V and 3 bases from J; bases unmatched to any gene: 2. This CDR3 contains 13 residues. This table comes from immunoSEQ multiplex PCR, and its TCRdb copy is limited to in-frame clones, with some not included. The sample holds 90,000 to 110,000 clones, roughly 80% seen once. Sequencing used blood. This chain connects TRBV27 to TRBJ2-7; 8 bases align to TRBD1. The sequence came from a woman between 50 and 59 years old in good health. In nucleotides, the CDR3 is TGTGCCAGCAGTTCCGGACAGGGCTACGAGCAGTACTTC. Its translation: CASSSGQGYEQYF.